A single sample is the source of the 5 T cell receptor beta chains below, sequenced in a study of T cell changes during pregnancy in multiple sclerosis. Generated by immunoSEQ multiplex PCR, the TCRdb table keeps only in-frame clones and is missing some. The sample records about 50,000 clones, approximately 94% being singletons. The specimen was CD4+ T cells from peripheral blood mononuclear cells, collected in the third trimester of pregnancy. These receptors came from a female donor with multiple sclerosis, enrolled in a pregnancy study.

The chain recombines TRBV27 with TRBJ2-2; 11 bases are a match to TRBD2. J was trimmed by 6 bases and V by 8 bases; bases with no gene match: 14. This CDR3 region has 17 residues. The V gene's germline CDR1 is MNHEY and CDR2 SMNVEV (reference sequence). The CDR3 reads CASSTIPGTSGSGELFF. DNA for the CDR3: TGTGCCAGCTCCACTATACCCGGGACTAGCGGATCCGGGGAGCTGTTTTTT.

The chain combines TRBV5-1 with TRBJ1-4; D possibly corresponds to TRBD1 (6 bases). Germline V gene sequence: CDR1 SGHRS, CDR2 YFSETQ. The CDR3 covers 18 residues. Deletions cut 0 bases from V and 5 bases from J, with 20 bases between. The CDR3 loop reads CASSLEQGSINRNEKLFF. CDR3 DNA sequence: TGCGCCAGCAGCTTGGAGCAGGGGTCGATTAACCGAAATGAAAAACTGTTTTTT.

V gene TRBV5-1 combines with J gene TRBJ2-7; TRBD2 aligns across 8 bases. The V and J ends lost 4 bases and 2 bases, in that order; junction bases with no gene match: 8. Germline loops: CDR1 SGHRS, CDR2 YFSETQ. This CDR3 is built from 15 residues. The CDR3 region is CASSQVAGRAYEQYF. CDR3 nucleotides: TGCGCCAGCAGCCAAGTAGCGGGACGTGCCTACGAGCAGTACTTC.

V gene TRBV27 combines with J gene TRBJ1-1, with D possibly being TRBD1 (5 bases). This CDR3 has 13 amino acids. Germline V gives CDR1 MNHEY, CDR2 SMNVEV (reference sequence). The V and J ends lost 4 bases and 7 bases respectively, with 13 bases between them. DNA of the CDR3: TGTGCCAGCAGTTCCGGGGGTTTGATTGAAGCTTTCTTT. Amino acids: CASSSGGLIEAFF.

The rearrangement uses TRBV7-2 and TRBJ2-7, with TRBD2 identical over 7 bases. The trim removed 5 bases at V and 6 bases at J, leaving 4 bases unmatched. CDR1 is SGHTA, CDR2 FQGNSA, per germline. CDR3 length equals 12 residues. This chain's CDR3 is CASSRWGGEQYF. CDR3 bases: TGTGCCAGCAGCCGCTGGGGGGGCGAGCAGTACTTC.